A single sample gave rise to the 11 T cell receptor beta chains below, sequenced in a study of cytomegalovirus exposure and HLA in healthy donors. Assay used: immunoSEQ multiplex PCR; TCRdb lists only in-frame clones, some missing. The sample shows some 110,000 clones, about nine tenths of them seen only once. Sequenced material: PBMCs. These receptors were obtained from a woman between 18 and 29 years old in good health and CMV-seropositive.

The chain uses TRBV5-6 and TRBJ1-1; no firm D call. With 5 bases removed from V and 2 bases from J, the gap between germline ends came to 4 bases. The CDR3 loop spans 11 amino acids. Germline V gene lookup returns CDR1 SGHDT and CDR2 YYEEEE. CDR3 nucleotide sequence: TGTGCCAGCAGATCTAACACTGAAGCTTTCTTT. It specifies CASRSNTEAFF.

The V gene is TRBV10-1, the J gene TRBJ2-1; D gene ambiguous. CDR1 is WNHNN and CDR2 is SYGVQD in the germline V gene (reference sequence). Trimming took off 8 bases at V and 5 bases at J, with 4 bases between the two ends. The CDR3 consists of 10 residues. CDR3 nucleotide sequence: TGCGCCAGCGTCAACAATGAGCAGTTCTTC. Translation gives CASVNNEQFF.

The chain links TRBV2 to TRBJ2-5; TRBD2 aligns across 9 bases. The V segment lost 7 bases and the J segment 4 bases; nucleotides outside the gene matches: 10. This CDR3 spans 15 amino acids. CDR1 SNHLY and CDR2 FYNNEI come from the germline V gene. The CDR3 is CASKSLRGGAETQYF. DNA of the CDR3: TGTGCCAGCAAAAGTTTGCGGGGGGGGGCAGAGACCCAGTACTTC.

The sample holds one count of this clone. This chain uses TRBV28 with TRBJ2-4; 8 nucleotides align to TRBD2. The CDR3 is 15 amino acids. Germline CDR1 is MDHEN and CDR2 is SYDVKM. V shed 3 bases, J shed 6 bases, and the junction held 7 bases outside the gene matches. CDR3 in amino acids: CASSFPGTRSNIQYF. Here the CDR3 DNA reads TGTGCCAGCAGTTTTCCCGGGACTAGATCAAACATTCAGTACTTC.

This clone was seen a few times. The rearrangement joins TRBV5-5 to TRBJ2-7; D assignment may be TRBD1 or TRBD2 (5 bases each). CDR1 is SGHKS and CDR2 is YYEKEE in the germline V gene (reference sequence). This CDR3 spans 13 amino acids. V dropped 0 bases and J dropped 5 bases, with 9 bases sitting between them. The CDR3 loop reads CASSLVQGHEQYV. The DNA of the CDR3 is TGTGCCAGCAGCTTGGTGCAGGGACACGAGCAGTACGTC.

The V gene is TRBV15, the J gene TRBJ1-3; 9 nucleotides match TRBD1. The V segment lost 9 bases and the J segment 4 bases; nucleotides outside the gene matches: 10. The CDR3 spans 15 residues. Germline V gives CDR1 LNHNV, CDR2 YYDKDF (reference sequence). The CDR3 DNA reads TGTGCCACGGGACAGGGAACTGCTAGGGGAAACACCATATATTTT. Protein sequence: CATGQGTARGNTIYF.

The rearrangement uses TRBV4-1 and TRBJ1-1, with a tentative D call TRBD1 (5 bases). Trimming took 5 bases from V and 1 from J, leaving 17 bases between them. The CDR3 is made up of 16 amino acids. Germline values: CDR1 MGHRA, CDR2 YSYEKL. The CDR3 region is CASSGRQGMSNTEAFF. As DNA, the CDR3 is TGCGCCAGCAGCGGGCGCCAGGGTATGTCGAACACTGAAGCTTTCTTT.

The chain is built from TRBV19 and TRBJ1-1; 8 nucleotides match TRBD1. CDR1 is LNHDA, CDR2 SQIVND, per germline (reference sequence). V lost 5 bases to trimming and J lost 1 base; unmatched junction nucleotides: 12. This CDR3 contains 17 residues. The chain's CDR3 is CASSSKPGGRENTEAFF. CDR3 DNA sequence: TGTGCCAGTAGTTCCAAGCCAGGGGGCAGGGAGAACACTGAAGCTTTCTTT.

The V gene is TRBV28, the J gene TRBJ1-1; possible D gene TRBD1, 6 bases. The V gene's germline CDR1 is MDHEN and CDR2 SYDVKM. The V gene lost 8 bases and the J gene lost 11 bases, with 15 bases spanning the gap. The CDR3 has 11 residues. CDR3 nucleotides: TGTGCCAGCCAGTGGGGGGGCCGGGCTTTCTTT. The encoded protein is CASQWGGRAFF. The whole variable domain, remainder taken from reference TRBV28 and TRBJ1-1, is DVKVTQSSRYLVKRTGEKVFLECVQDMDHENMFWYRQDPGLGLRLIYFSYDVKMKEKGDIPEGYSVSREKKERFSLILESASTNQTSMYLCASQWGGRAFFGQGTRLTVV.

The V and J genes are TRBV2 and TRBJ2-3, with 7 bases lining up with TRBD1. Germline loops: CDR1 SNHLY, CDR2 FYNNEI. V was clipped by 2 bases and J by 0 bases; unmatched bases: 2. CDR3 length equals 15 residues. CDR3 nucleotide sequence: TGTGCCAGCAGTGAAAGACAGGGAAGCACAGATACGCAGTATTTT. Amino acid sequence: CASSERQGSTDTQYF. Drawing the rest from reference TRBV2 and TRBJ2-3, the complete variable domain is EPEVTQTPSHQVTQMGQEVILRCVPISNHLYFYWYRQILGQKVEFLVSFYNNEISEKSEIFDDQFSVERPDGSNFTLKIRSTKLEDSAMYFCASSERQGSTDTQYFGPGTRLTVL.

V usage is TRBV29-1 and J usage is TRBJ2-5; 7 nucleotides agree with TRBD2. The CDR3 is made up of 13 amino acids. J lost 5 bases, V lost 3 bases, and 6 bases had no gene match. Germline CDR1 is SQVTM and CDR2 is ANQGSEA. The CDR3 is CSVDFGSGETQYF. In nucleotides, the CDR3 is TGCAGCGTTGATTTCGGTAGCGGGGAGACCCAGTACTTC.